Sequencing of this TCR beta chain was carried out in a study of CD8 T cells in Susac syndrome. Study-level findings and limits: In its TCR sequencing and HLA analysis, the study acknowledged that the number of individuals was relatively small.

Reverse transcription of 0.5 to 1 ug RNA was performed with random hexamers. Amplification of TCR beta CDR3 spanned 54 Vbeta and 13 Jbeta via immunoSEQ multiplex PCR. Using its own MiXCR run on the immunoSEQ multiplex PCR reads, TCRdb lists one record per CDR3 protein. The data contain some 200,000 distinct CDR3 sequences, about 96% of them singletons. The germline V gene encodes CDR1 MNHEY and CDR2 SVGEGT. V dropped 0 bases and J dropped 4 bases, with 12 bases sitting between them. The CDR3 runs to 15 residues. CD8+ and CD4+ T cells taken from blood had their TCR beta sequenced. TEMRA cells were FACS-enriched, while CD8+ and CD4+ T cells were negatively isolated. As regards this clonotype: The antigen remains undetermined.

This TCR came from a human donor with multiple sclerosis. The V and J genes are TRBV6-2 or TRBV6-3 and TRBJ1-1; D gene ambiguous. The sequenced sample was CD4+ T cells from PBMCs. The CDR3 reads CASSYSIGKGTEAFF. The CDR3 DNA reads TGTGCCAGCAGTTACTCGATTGGGAAGGGCACTGAAGCTTTCTTT.